This T cell receptor (beta chain) was observed in a study of blood T cells in healthy people across ages. Together with a sample-barcoded 5' primer, a J-beta primer mix was included in a second PCR lasting about 7 to 11 cycles. TCRdb recomputed calls from the 5' RACE reads with MiXCR, one row per CDR3 protein. The table includes some 1.5 million distinct CDR3 sequences, 42% detected once. This clonotype has just a few counts. This TCR derives from a woman in her late teens or twenties in good health. The sample comprised blood.

CDR3 sequence (DNA): TGCAGCGTCCGGTACAGGAGCTCCTACGAGCAGTACTTC. Protein: CSVRYRSSYEQYF. The rearrangement joins TRBV29-1 to TRBJ2-7; tentatively, D is TRBD1 (5 bases). The length of the CDR3 is 13 residues. Germline values: CDR1 SQVTM, CDR2 ANQGSEA. V lost 6 bases, J lost 0 bases, and 12 bases lay in between.